This T cell receptor beta chain was found in a study of Tregs in tolerant kidney transplant recipients. The CDR3 extends over 14 amino acids. V lost 10 bases and J lost 4, with 18 bases in between. The germline V gene has CDR1 MNHNS and CDR2 SASEGT. Recipients received nonmyeloablative bone marrow transplants from related graft donors, with transient mixed chimerism. Data came from immunoSEQ multiplex PCR; TCRdb stores just in-frame clones and leaves some out. The sample shows 50,000 or so clones, approximately 91% of them seen only once. This sequence was found in a human patient who received a combined kidney and bone marrow transplant. Some T cells may be the graft donor's. The sequenced sample was CD8+ T cells from blood (PBMCs), obtained 24 months after the transplant. The chain has TRBV6-1 and TRBJ2-3; a possible D gene is TRBD2 (6 bases). The CDR3 protein is CATPGGVWADTQYF. Written as DNA, the CDR3 is TGTGCCACCCCCGGAGGGGTGTGGGCAGATACGCAGTATTTT.